Sequencing of this TCR beta chain was carried out in a study of PD-1 blockade in classical Hodgkin lymphoma. The length of the CDR3 is 16 residues. Trimming removed 5 bases from V and 0 bases from J; junction bases left unmatched: 7. CDR1 is MGHDK and CDR2 is SYGVNS in the germline V gene. Stated time point: cycle 4 day 1 (C4D1), after 5 to 7 weeks of nivolumab. Each of the patients experienced relapse following autologous stem cell transplantation, and their brentuximab vedotin exposure differed. On this clone itself: The antigen is not known.

Only in-frame clones appear in the TCRdb table, and some are missing; sequencing was by immunoSEQ multiplex PCR. This table has tens of thousands of clones, less than 95% appearing once. General study findings and limits: Newly diagnosed and completely responding patients shared comparable baseline diversity.

Sequencing used peripheral blood mononuclear cells (PBMCs), obtained before the fourth cycle of nivolumab. This TCR came from a human donor with classical Hodgkin lymphoma. The chain combines TRBV25-1 with TRBJ1-1, with 9 bases matching TRBD1. The CDR3 is CASSKGQGLMNTEAFF. In DNA, the CDR3 is TGTGCCAGCAGTAAGGGACAGGGCCTTATGAACACTGAAGCTTTCTTT.